The entry below gives a single T cell receptor beta chain sequence along with its context. These data come from a study of T cell responses to AZD1222 COVID-19 vaccine. The CDR3 is made up of 18 amino acids. V trimming: 1 base; J trimming: 2 bases; junction bases outside the gene matches: 12. Looked up from germline, CDR1 is KGHSH and CDR2 is LQKENI. Sequencing used immunoSEQ multiplex PCR; TCRdb keeps in-frame clones, though not all of them. The profile covers under 200,000 clones, with over 90% appearing a single time and about 4% taken by the ten largest. This sequence originates from an adult in good health. The input for sequencing was peripheral blood, taken on day 0 of AZD1222 vaccination. The J gene is TRBJ1-2, the V gene TRBV18, with 8 bases identical to TRBD1. The CDR3 reads CASSPQDLGQAGNYGYTF. In DNA form, the CDR3 reads TGTGCCAGCTCACCACAAGATTTGGGACAGGCGGGGAACTATGGCTACACCTTC.